The 32 T cell receptor beta chains presented below share a single source sample, sequenced in a study of CD8 T cells in Susac syndrome. RNA totalling roughly 0.5 to 1 ug underwent reverse transcription with random hexamers. One entry per CDR3 protein, called by TCRdb with MiXCR from the immunoSEQ multiplex PCR reads. In the table there are 130,000 to 150,000 distinct CDR3 sequences, 90% to 95% of which are singletons. Material for sequencing was CD8+ T cells from PBMCs. The receptors derive from a human donor in good health.

This chain joins TRBV30 and TRBJ2-7, with 9 positions matching TRBD1. V gave up 5 bases and J gave up 5 bases; unmatched junction bases: 7. The CDR3 runs to 13 residues. Germline loops: CDR1 GTSNPN, CDR2 SVGIG (reference sequence). CDR3 sequence reads: CAWDRGKINEQYF. In nucleotides, the CDR3 is TGTGCCTGGGACAGGGGGAAGATCAACGAGCAGTACTTC.

The chain has TRBV12-3 or TRBV12-4 and TRBJ2-1, with D possibly TRBD1 on 6 matching bases. CDR3 size: 12 residues. With 7 bases removed from V and 6 bases from J, the gap between germline ends came to 10 bases. CDR3 in amino acids: CASNKDSNEQFF. The CDR3 bases are TGTGCCAGCAATAAGGACAGCAATGAGCAGTTCTTC.

V and J are TRBV5-1 and TRBJ1-1, with D tentatively TRBD1 (5 bases). There are 14 residues in the CDR3. Deletions cut 4 bases from V and 5 bases from J, with 15 bases between. CDR1 and CDR2 from the germline V gene are SGHRS and YFSETQ. In DNA form, the CDR3 reads TGCGCCAGCAGCCCCCGGGATGGGGGGACTGAAGCTTTCTTT. This encodes CASSPRDGGTEAFF.

The CDR3 sequence: CASSLGGSPPQHF. CDR3 sequence (DNA): TGTGCCAGCAGCTTGGGGGGATCTCCGCCCCAGCATTTT. The rearrangement uses TRBV5-6 and TRBJ1-5; D gene uncertain. V gave up 0 bases and J gave up 9 bases, with 10 bases separating them. Germline V gives CDR1 SGHDT, CDR2 YYEEEE. The CDR3 extends over 13 amino acids.

CDR3 protein: CASSQDWRVTNEQFF. CDR3 coding DNA: TGTGCCAGCAGCCAAGACTGGCGGGTGACCAATGAGCAGTTCTTC. V usage is TRBV4-2 and J usage is TRBJ2-1; the D gene is possibly TRBD2 (5 bases). The CDR3 has 15 residues. Germline V CDR1 and CDR2: LGHNA, YNFKEQ. V was clipped by 0 bases and J by 6 bases, with 12 bases between them.

This sequence joins TRBV30 and TRBJ1-2; TRBD1 matches 8 bases. This CDR3 contains 15 residues. CDR1 GTSNPN and CDR2 SVGIG come from the germline V gene (reference sequence). Germline trimming cut 3 bases from V and 4 bases from J; bases unmatched to any gene: 10. CDR3 coding DNA: TGTGCCTGGAGAGCCCAGGGGGCCAGTAGCTATGGCTACACCTTC. It translates to CAWRAQGASSYGYTF.

The J gene is TRBJ2-3, the V gene TRBV14; no firm D call. Germline CDR1 reads SGHDN; CDR2 reads FVKESK. The CDR3 runs to 14 residues. Trimming shortened V by 0 bases and J by 0 bases, and 4 bases separated the two germline ends. DNA for the CDR3: TGTGCCAGCAGCCAAGATCGTAGCACAGATACGCAGTATTTT. Translation: CASSQDRSTDTQYF.

This clonotype has only a few counts. The rearrangement uses TRBV27 and TRBJ2-7; 7 positions match TRBD2. Germline loops: CDR1 MNHEY, CDR2 SMNVEV (reference sequence). The CDR3 extends over 13 amino acids. J gave up 2 bases and V 3 bases, and 1 base lay outside the gene matches. CDR3 nucleotides: TGTGCCAGCAGTTTGGGGACTACCTACGAGCAGTACTTC. Its protein is CASSLGTTYEQYF.

This clonotype appeared once. Its ends do not fully match the called genes, so a read error is possible. V gene TRBV2 combines with J gene TRBJ2-1; D gene uncertain. CDR1 is SNHLY, CDR2 FYNNEI, per germline. The CDR3 loop spans 13 amino acids. The CDR3 loop is CASCDKTSLEQFF. As DNA, the CDR3 is TGTGCCAGCTGTGATAAGACCTCACTTGAGCAGTTCTTC.

The V and J genes are TRBV7-9 and TRBJ2-7; D not resolved. The germline CDR1 and CDR2 sequences are SEHNR and FQNEAQ (reference sequence). The CDR3 sequence is 12 residues long. V lost 6 bases and J 4 bases, leaving 10 bases between the germline ends. CDR3 DNA: TGTGCCAGCAGGGGCGACCTATACGAGCAGTACTTC. Translating gives CASRGDLYEQYF.

This chain joins TRBV9 and TRBJ2-7; TRBD2 is a possible D gene (7 bases). CDR3 length equals 16 residues. Germline CDR1 and CDR2: SGDLS and YYNGEE. Trimming removed 0 bases at V and 6 bases at J, with 19 bases between. The CDR3 sequence: CASSVEDWGGSGEQYF. In DNA, the CDR3 is TGTGCCAGCAGCGTAGAGGACTGGGGGGGCAGCGGCGAGCAGTACTTC.

The V gene is TRBV15, the J gene TRBJ1-2; possibly TRBD1 for D (6 bases). Germline V gene data show CDR1 as LNHNV and CDR2 as YYDKDF (reference sequence). V lost 0 bases to trimming and J lost 4 bases, with 12 bases between them. CDR3 length: 15 residues. In nucleotides, the CDR3 is TGTGCCACCAGCAGAGATGTTACAGGGACCTATGGCTACACCTTC. This sequence encodes CATSRDVTGTYGYTF. Using reference TRBV15 and TRBJ1-2 for the parts outside the CDR3, the full variable domain is DAMVIQNPRYQVTQFGKPVTLSCSQTLNHNVMYWYQQKSSQAPKLLFHYYDKDFNNEADTPDNFQSRRPNTSFCFLDIRSPGLGDTAMYLCATSRDVTGTYGYTFGSGTRLTVV.

The chain has TRBV27 and TRBJ2-5; D is uncertain. This CDR3 region has 15 residues. V lost 7 bases, J lost 5 bases, and 20 bases lay in between. Germline V CDR1 and CDR2: MNHEY, SMNVEV (reference sequence). CDR3 sequence: CASTPQSRDKETQYF. The CDR3 DNA is TGTGCCAGCACCCCACAGAGTAGGGATAAGGAGACCCAGTACTTC.

The chain combines TRBV6-5 with TRBJ1-1, with 7 bases matching TRBD1. V dropped 0 bases and J dropped 6; count of bases not matched to a gene: 13. Germline V gives CDR1 MNHEY, CDR2 SVGAGI. The length of the CDR3 is 17 residues. CDR3 sequence: CASSYSLPSQGSPEAFF. CDR3 nucleotide sequence: TGTGCCAGCAGTTACTCCTTGCCCTCACAGGGGTCCCCTGAAGCTTTCTTT.

The chain combines TRBV7-9 with TRBJ2-7, with D unresolved. Trimming took 5 bases from V and 3 from J, leaving 8 bases between them. CDR1 is SEHNR and CDR2 is FQNEAQ in the germline V gene (reference sequence). This CDR3 has 12 residues. Here the CDR3 reads CASSVTNYEQYF. DNA for the CDR3: TGTGCCAGCAGCGTAACCAACTACGAGCAGTACTTC. The full variable domain, with the rest looked up from reference TRBV7-9 and TRBJ2-7, is DTGVSQNPRHKITKRGQNVTFRCDPISEHNRLYWYRQTLGQGPEFLTYFQNEAQLEKSRLLSDRFSAERPKGSFSTLEIQRTEQGDSAMYLCASSVTNYEQYFGPGTRLTVT.

The chain carries TRBV19 and TRBJ2-7, with TRBD1 identical over 7 bases. In germline, CDR1 is LNHDA, CDR2 SQIVND (reference sequence). The CDR3 is 13 residues long. The junction had 13 bases not matched to a gene; V was cut back by 10 bases and J by 7 bases. The CDR3 region is CATKTGPLGEQYF. Written as DNA, the CDR3 is TGTGCCACCAAGACAGGGCCCCTAGGGGAGCAGTACTTC.

This chain connects TRBV29-1 to TRBJ2-1; TRBD1 is a possible D gene (6 bases). CDR1 and CDR2 from the germline V gene are SQVTM and ANQGSEA. CDR3 length: 14 residues. Trimming removed 1 base from V and 0 bases from J, with 7 bases in between. The chain's CDR3 is CSVEGTDSYNEQFF. In nucleotides, the CDR3 is TGCAGCGTTGAAGGGACAGACTCCTACAATGAGCAGTTCTTC.

The DNA for the CDR3 is TGTGCCAGCAGTACAGGACAGTACACTGAAGCTTTCTTT. Its protein product is CASSTGQYTEAFF. The chain uses TRBV27 and TRBJ1-1, with D perhaps matching TRBD1 (6 bases). Germline assignment: CDR1 MNHEY and CDR2 SMNVEV (reference sequence). The CDR3 has 13 residues. The V gene lost 5 bases and the J gene lost 3 bases, with 10 bases spanning the gap.

The chain combines TRBV27 with TRBJ2-2; TRBD2 matches 7 bases. CDR1 and CDR2 from the germline V gene are MNHEY and SMNVEV (reference sequence). With V trimmed by 7 bases and J by 5 bases, 1 base remained unmatched. The CDR3 covers 12 residues. The CDR3 loop reads CASNGRTGELFF. The CDR3 DNA reads as TGTGCCAGCAACGGGAGGACCGGGGAGCTGTTTTTT.

The genes are TRBV24-1 and TRBJ2-1, with 9 bases that match TRBD2. Per germline, CDR1 KGHDR and CDR2 SFDVKD. The CDR3 runs to 15 residues. Trimming cost V 3 bases and J 10 bases; bases outside gene matches: 9. The CDR3 DNA reads TGTGCCACCAGTGATCCTAGCGGGACTAGACCCGAGCAGTTCTTC. Translation gives CATSDPSGTRPEQFF.

This clonotype was recorded once. This chain links TRBV9 with TRBJ2-2, with 11 bases matching TRBD2. The CDR3 loop spans 15 amino acids. V lost 7 bases to trimming and J lost 5 bases; unmatched junction nucleotides: 7. The germline V gene encodes CDR1 SGDLS and CDR2 YYNGEE. The CDR3 loop reads CASCTGTSGTGELFF. CDR3 DNA sequence: TGTGCCAGCTGCACCGGGACTAGCGGAACCGGGGAGCTGTTTTTT.

The rearrangement links TRBV9 to TRBJ1-2; D may be TRBD1 (5 bases). Between the trimmed V and J ends, which lost 4 bases and 6 bases, there was a span of 19 bases. The length of the CDR3 is 15 residues. Per the germline V gene, CDR1 is SGDLS and CDR2 is YYNGEE. Here the CDR3 DNA reads TGTGCCAGCAGCCCTTCGGGGGACTGGATGAATGGCTACACCTTC. Its translation: CASSPSGDWMNGYTF.

J is TRBJ2-5 and V is TRBV27; no clear D. This CDR3 has 10 amino acids. Germline V gene lookup returns CDR1 MNHEY and CDR2 SMNVEV (reference sequence). V lost 8 bases, J lost 8 bases, and 9 bases lay in between. CDR3 amino acids: CASGIGTQYF. CDR3 DNA sequence: TGTGCCAGCGGGATCGGAACCCAGTACTTC.

This chain's CDR3 is CASSRSGGTDTQYF. CDR3 in DNA: TGTGCCAGCAGTCGGAGCGGTGGGACAGATACGCAGTATTTT. The chain uses TRBV12-3 or TRBV12-4 and TRBJ2-3; D possibly corresponds to TRBD2 (5 bases). The CDR3 runs to 14 residues. Trimming removed 5 bases at V and 3 bases at J, with 12 bases between.

The V call is TRBV28, the J call TRBJ2-3, with D perhaps TRBD1 or TRBD2 (5 bases each). The CDR3 contains 17 residues. V lost 5 bases and J lost 9, with 27 bases in between. Germline loops: CDR1 MDHEN, CDR2 SYDVKM. The CDR3 DNA sequence: TGTGCCAGCAGTCTCCCCGGGGACGGGGACGCGGCGGAGACGCAGTATTTT. This translates into CASSLPGDGDAAETQYF.

This rearrangement joins TRBV29-1 to TRBJ2-7; 10 bases are a match to TRBD2. Germline V CDR1 and CDR2: SQVTM, ANQGSEA. The CDR3 is 14 amino acids. The V and J ends lost 6 bases and 1 base, in that order; junction bases with no gene match: 6. CDR3 loop: CSVTPSGRSYEQYF. The CDR3 DNA is TGCAGCGTGACCCCTAGCGGGAGATCCTACGAGCAGTACTTC.

This clonotype was counted a single time. The rearrangement uses TRBV20-1 and TRBJ2-1; weak D call: TRBD2 (6 bases). Germline V gives CDR1 DFQATT, CDR2 SNEGSKA (reference sequence). Deletions cut 2 bases from V and 0 bases from J, with 8 bases between. The CDR3 has 14 amino acids. The CDR3 is CSARPGSSYNEQFF. The CDR3 DNA reads TGCAGTGCTAGACCCGGGAGCTCCTACAATGAGCAGTTCTTC.

This chain joins TRBV24-1 and TRBJ1-2, with D perhaps TRBD1 (5 bases). CDR1 KGHDR and CDR2 SFDVKD come from the germline V gene. V was trimmed by 9 bases and J by 4 bases, leaving 14 bases between them. The CDR3 totals 13 residues. CDR3 DNA: TGTGCCACCGCACAGGAATCGGTCTATGGCTACACCTTC. Its translation is CATAQESVYGYTF.

This clonotype was counted only a few times. The CDR3 loop reads CASSYLGGGELFF. CDR3 sequence (DNA): TGTGCCAGCAGTTACCTGGGGGGCGGGGAGCTGTTTTTT. The chain carries TRBV6-2 or TRBV6-3 and TRBJ2-2, with D tentatively TRBD2 (6 bases). The germline V and J ends were trimmed by 2 bases and 7 bases, with 8 bases remaining between them. Germline V gene data show CDR1 as MNHEY and CDR2 as SVGEGT. This CDR3 comprises 13 residues.

CDR3 DNA sequence: TGTGCCAGCAGTGACGGGACAGGGGATGAAGCTTTCTTT. Translating it yields CASSDGTGDEAFF. The genes are TRBV27 and TRBJ1-1; 10 positions agree with TRBD1. V shed 5 bases, J shed 7 bases, and the junction held 4 bases outside the gene matches. From germline, CDR1 is MNHEY and CDR2 SMNVEV (reference sequence). This CDR3 is built from 13 residues.

CDR3 sequence: CASSYQGTNEKLFF. The DNA of the CDR3 is TGTGCCAGCAGCTACCAGGGGACTAATGAAAAACTGTTTTTT. J is TRBJ1-4 and V is TRBV13, with a tentative D call TRBD1 (6 bases). The CDR3 is made up of 14 amino acids. V lost 4 bases and J 2 bases, leaving 8 bases between the germline ends. Germline values: CDR1 PRHDT, CDR2 FYEKMQ (reference sequence). Filled out from reference TRBV13 and TRBJ1-4, the complete variable domain reads AAGVIQSPRHLIKEKRETATLKCYPIPRHDTVYWYQQGPGQDPQFLISFYEKMQSDKGSIPDRFSAQQFSDYHSELNMSSLELGDSALYFCASSYQGTNEKLFFGSGTQLSVL.

V gene TRBV27 combines with J gene TRBJ2-3; tentatively, D is TRBD2 (5 bases). CDR1 MNHEY and CDR2 SMNVEV come from the germline V gene (reference sequence). This CDR3 contains 16 residues. Trimming cost V 3 bases and J 0 bases, with 13 bases left between them. CDR3 residues: CASSFSLAFSTDTQYF. CDR3 bases: TGTGCCAGCAGTTTCTCGCTAGCTTTTAGCACAGATACGCAGTATTTT.